The clone carrying this T cell receptor beta chain was recorded once. The data stem from a study of blood T cell repertoires in COVID-19. Authors' processing steps: From reference gene primer amplification, estimates of nucleated cell counts were derived. Some clones are missing from TCRdb's copy, which holds only in-frame ones; the method was immunoSEQ multiplex PCR. V and J calls and clone size are as listed in that table; D and trimming were resolved from the DNA. Among about 300,000 clones listed, 89% were seen once. CDR3 length: 15 residues. The ends were cut back, 6 bases at V and 5 bases at J, with 16 bases in the middle. Per germline, CDR1 SGHVS and CDR2 FNYEAQ.

The sequencing sample was made of peripheral blood. The receptor comes from a woman in her 30s with COVID-19, enrolled during active disease. The chain combines TRBV7-6 with TRBJ1-4; maybe TRBD1 (5 bases). This chain's CDR3 is CASRPQGGSNEKLFF. CDR3 DNA sequence: TGTGCCAGCAGACCCCAGGGAGGGTCAAATGAAAAACTGTTTTTT. Based on the CDR3 plus reference TRBV7-6 and TRBJ1-4, the full variable domain is GAGVSQSPRYKVTKRGQDVALRCDPISGHVSLYWYRQALGQGPEFLTYFNYEAQQDKSGLPNDRFSAERPEGSISTLTIQRTEQRDSAMYRCASRPQGGSNEKLFFGSGTQLSVL.